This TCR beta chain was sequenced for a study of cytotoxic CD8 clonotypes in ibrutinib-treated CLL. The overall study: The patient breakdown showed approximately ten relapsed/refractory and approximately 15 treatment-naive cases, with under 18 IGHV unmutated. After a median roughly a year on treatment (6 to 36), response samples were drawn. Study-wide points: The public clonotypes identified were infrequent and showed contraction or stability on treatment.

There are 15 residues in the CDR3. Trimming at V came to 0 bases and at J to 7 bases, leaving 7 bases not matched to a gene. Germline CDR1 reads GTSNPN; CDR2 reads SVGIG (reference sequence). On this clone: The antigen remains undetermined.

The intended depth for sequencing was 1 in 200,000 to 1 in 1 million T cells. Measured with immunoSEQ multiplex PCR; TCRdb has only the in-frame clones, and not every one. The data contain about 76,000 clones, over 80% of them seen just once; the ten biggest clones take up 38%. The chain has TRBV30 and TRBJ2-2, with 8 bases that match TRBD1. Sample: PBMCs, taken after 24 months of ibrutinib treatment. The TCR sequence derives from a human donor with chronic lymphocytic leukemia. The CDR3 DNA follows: TGTGCCTGGAGTGTACGGCAGGGGGCTGGCGGGGAGCTGTTTTTT. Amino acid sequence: CAWSVRQGAGGELFF.